These 10 T cell receptor beta chains came from one sample sequenced in a study of T cell responses to AZD1222 COVID-19 vaccine (dated by TCRdb to the early 2020s). Sample time point, as interpreted from the label and publication: baseline before first vaccination. Library preparation used the immunoSEQ multiplex PCR assay. In its TCRdb copy, this immuneACCESS table keeps in-frame sequences only and misses some clones. Where compared with another copy, unresolved V genes explain less than half of these, and the others have no known cause. Across this sample there are about 170,000 clones, with approximately 90% seen only once. The ten largest clones capture approximately 1.5% of the sample. Sequenced here: peripheral blood, sampled on day 0 of AZD1222 vaccination. The source of these receptors is an adult in good health.

This chain links TRBV7-3 with TRBJ2-1; weak D call: TRBD1 (5 bases). V lost 5 bases to trimming and J lost 2 bases, with 16 bases between them. The CDR3 loop spans 16 amino acids. Germline CDR1 SGHTA, CDR2 FQGTGA. In nucleotides, the CDR3 is TGTGCCAGCAGCCCTAAGGGGCGGAGCCCCTACAATGAGCAGTTCTTC. Residues: CASSPKGRSPYNEQFF.

The genes are TRBV3-1 (or the pseudogene TRBV3-2) and TRBJ2-7; no definite D call. The CDR3 has 16 residues. Deletions cut 0 bases from V and 3 bases from J, with 15 bases between. Germline V gene lookup returns CDR1 LGHDT and CDR2 YNNKEL (reference sequence). The CDR3 DNA reads TGTGCCAGCAGCCAAGAGTATAGGCTGGCCCGCTACGAGCAGTACTTC. As protein: CASSQEYRLARYEQYF.

This chain connects TRBV7-3 to TRBJ2-6; TRBD2 might be the D (7 bases). The V gene lost 3 bases and the J gene lost 0 bases, with 18 bases spanning the gap. CDR3 length equals 19 residues. Germline-derived CDR1 and CDR2 are SGHTA and FQGTGA. CDR3 protein: CASSFQLGGPNSGANVLTF. The DNA of the CDR3 is TGTGCCAGCAGCTTTCAGCTGGGGGGGCCTAACTCTGGGGCCAACGTCCTGACTTTC.

This clone was seen just once. CDR3 sequence: CASSMGTGYFQTQYF. Written as DNA, the CDR3 is TGTGCCAGTAGTATGGGGACAGGGTATTTTCAGACCCAGTACTTC. The chain couples TRBV19 to TRBJ2-5; 9 bases are a match to TRBD1. Losses at the gene ends were 3 bases for V and 6 bases for J; bases not matched to a gene: 8. In germline, CDR1 is LNHDA, CDR2 SQIVND (reference sequence). The CDR3 extends over 15 amino acids.

The genes are TRBV28 and TRBJ1-4; 7 nucleotides align to TRBD1. The CDR3 spans 16 residues. From germline, CDR1 is MDHEN and CDR2 SYDVKM. The ends lost 2 bases at V and 8 bases at J; junction bases unmatched: 11. CDR3 loop: CASSLAGGGQREKLFF. The DNA for the CDR3 is TGTGCCAGCAGTTTAGCGGGAGGGGGCCAGAGGGAAAAACTGTTTTTT.

The V and J genes are TRBV21-1 and TRBJ1-4; no check of the table's D call, TRBD1, against the DNA was made. TRBV21-1 is deemed a pseudogene. CDR3 length: 16 residues. In DNA form, the CDR3 reads TGTGCCAGCAGCACCCCATCAGGGAAATTAGGGGAAAAACTGTTTTTT. Its translation is CASSTPSGKLGEKLFF.

This chain uses TRBV4-1 with TRBJ1-2, with unresolved D. The germline V gene has CDR1 MGHRA and CDR2 YSYEKL. CDR3 length equals 12 residues. V dropped 5 bases and J dropped 6 bases, with 10 bases sitting between them. CDR3 protein: CASSGVPHGYTF. Written as DNA, the CDR3 is TGCGCCAGCAGCGGGGTCCCCCATGGCTACACCTTC.

J is TRBJ1-2 and V is TRBV28; tentative D call: TRBD1 (6 bases). V was trimmed by 7 bases and J by 8 bases, leaving 26 bases between them. The CDR3 consists of 16 residues. The germline gives CDR1 MDHEN, CDR2 SYDVKM. CDR3 amino acids: CASTEKQGGLNRGYTF. CDR3 DNA sequence: TGTGCCAGCACCGAAAAACAGGGTGGGCTTAATCGAGGCTACACCTTC.

The CDR3 DNA is TGTGCCAGCAGTCGGGGATCACCCAACTATGGCTACACCTTC. As protein: CASSRGSPNYGYTF. V usage is TRBV11-2 and J usage is TRBJ1-2; D ambiguous. CDR3 length: 14 amino acids. Germline CDR1 SGHAT, CDR2 FQNNGV. Trimming cost V 6 bases and J 2 bases, with 13 bases left between them.

CDR3 in amino acids: CASSDANRNEQFF. The CDR3 DNA is TGTGCCAGCAGTGACGCCAATAGGAATGAGCAGTTCTTC. V is TRBV6-6 and J is TRBJ2-1; no definite D call. The CDR3 is 13 residues long. Looked up from germline, CDR1 is MNHNY and CDR2 is SVGAGI (reference sequence). Trimming took 5 bases from V and 7 from J, leaving 12 bases between them.